This T cell receptor (beta chain) was documented in a study of cytomegalovirus exposure and HLA in healthy donors (dated by TCRdb to 2016 to 2017). About the full investigation: An earlier analysis of some 600 of the donors reported 276 Gb of sequence data and 117 million unique TCR beta sequences obtained from about 179 million T cells. About 280 gigabases of sequencing data and approximately 85 million unique TCR sequences were included in an early release covering 550 to 650 HLA-typed donors. Of the approximately 400 genotyped donors, 75% to 85% were placed in the genetic ancestry cluster associated with self-reported Caucasian donors. The study aimed to test whether signatures of past pathogen exposure could be identified by cataloging public T cell receptors. The study used immunosequencing to profile the T cell repertoires of 670 or so subjects and linked those repertoires to cytomegalovirus serostatus. Along with the roughly 670-subject first cohort, a separate validation cohort of around 120 different subjects was used. To predict cytomegalovirus infection status, the study brought together high-throughput TCR immunosequencing, statistical association of individual TCRs with disease status, and machine learning. To study patterns of TCR occurrence, a later analysis re-analyzed previously published TCR beta repertoires from around 700 donors and added high-resolution HLA genotyping. The later analysis used no new phenotypic data to find candidate immune exposures, relying instead on TCR beta sequences and their occurrence across donors. In an earlier analysis of 587 of the donors, high-throughput TCR beta sequencing was used to judge whether each TCR beta V gene segment behaved as functional or pseudogenic. Donor age, sex, ethnicity and CMV serostatus were collected together with the repertoire data. In a later genetic analysis, genome-wide SNP genotypes for 398 of the 666 donors were used, and that subset was treated as a discovery cohort. All discovery cohort repertoires had been generated using a single sequencing platform. Class I and class II HLA loci were covered by the typing at four-digit resolution. The number of donors typed differed by locus, with about 629-630 for A, B, C, DRB1 and DQB1, about 500 for DQA1, over 600 for DPA1, and some 440 for DPB1. About 5 DR-DQ haplotypes were handled as single units for association and clustering, since linkage in the cohort was strong. Among roughly 400 genotyped donors of the cohort, an average of roughly 240,000 unique TCR beta nucleotide sequences were sequenced per donor, roughly 18% of them non-productive.

As encoded in the germline V gene (reference sequence), CDR1 is PRHDT while CDR2 is FYEKMQ. Counted from cysteine to phenylalanine, this CDR3 has 15 amino acids. The kept DNA is CDR3 alone, 45 bases in frame from the first base. V sheds 0 bases and J sheds 4 bases, leaving 9 bases between their ends. The library was prepared using the immunoSEQ multiplex PCR assay. The multiplex PCR relied on a mix of 60 forward primers for TCR Vbeta segments and 13 reverse primers for TCR Jbeta segments. Amplification of the CDR3 region of rearranged TCR beta genes was performed with a multiplex PCR assay on genomic DNA. On the Illumina HiSeq System, the amplified TCR beta libraries were sequenced as 87-base-pair reads. The source study handled its data this way. In a later analysis, about 80 million unique TCR beta chains were counted across the 500 to 700 repertoires, and roughly 10 million of these chains were shared by at least two donors. A nearest-neighbor algorithm error-corrected the raw reads and collapsed the reads into unique sequences, merging closely related sequences to remove PCR and sequencing errors. To assign V, D and J gene segments, CDR3 sequences were aligned to IMGT reference sequences. For a sequence to be retained, at least a six-nucleotide match to both a V gene segment and a J gene segment was required. Rearrangements were called productive when the CDR3 lacked stop codons and stayed in frame with V and J; all others were non-productive. CDR3 was defined by IMGT convention, running from the second conserved V-encoded cysteine to the conserved J-encoded phenylalanine. The earlier analysis of about 610 of the donors excluded sequences that lacked an unambiguous match to a single V gene segment. In an earlier analysis of some 590 of the donors, a V segment was called functional when productive rearrangements were above 56.7%, and segregating when the standard deviation between donors exceeded 5%. To diagnose cytomegalovirus status from the catalog of TCR beta chain sequences, a statistical classification framework was built. A later analysis assigned V and J genes by comparing TCR nucleotide sequences with IMGT/GENE-DB human TR gene sequences. The TCRdist pipeline was used in a later analysis to assign CDR3 sequences and most-parsimonious VDJ recombination scenarios. In a later analysis, each TCR beta chain was defined by its CDR3 amino acid sequence together with its V-gene family, and reads lacking a unique V-gene family were excluded. As a way to deal with suspected cross-contamination and a sequencing artifact, a later analysis dropped roughly 600 nucleotide sequences that were highly shared and had low generation probability. For each public chain, a later analysis derived a clonal expansion index from normalized ranks of inferred template counts within each repertoire. In a later analysis, generation probabilities were computed with a VDJ recombination model fitted to out-of-frame rearrangements, and the resulting probabilities were checked against IGoR. Hypergeometric tests were used in a later analysis to score TCR-TCR, TCR-HLA and TCR-CMV co-occurrence, with a repertoire-size bias correction applied to the TCR pairs. To estimate false discovery rates, a later analysis permuted the HLA or CMV assignments 20 times. In a later analysis, co-occurring TCRs were grouped using DBSCAN, with TCRdist sequence similarity added in when clustering inside HLA-allele-positive subsets. Co-occurrence clustering excluded repertoires with fewer than 30,000 or more than 120,000 public chains, plus five with anomalous nucleotide sharing. Drawn from immuneACCESS, this table holds only the in-frame rearrangements with V and J called that TCRdb kept. Clones are partly lost; checked studies trace under half to an unresolved V gene and leave the rest unexplained. The V and J calls and clone size come from that table; D and trimming were worked out from the DNA. This sample is represented by 250,000 to 350,000 clones; 86% of them were singletons. About 4% of the sample lies in the top ten.

The cohort was made up of several hundred healthy bone marrow donors. All cohort members were sampled while nominally healthy, although unrecorded immune exposures were likely present. The donor was CMV seropositive and belonged to the group of more than 250 seropositive cohort members. Every donor gave a peripheral blood sample, and the peripheral blood mononuclear cells from that sample were used for TCR beta sequencing. The Qiagen DNeasy Blood Extraction Kit was used to extract genomic DNA from the blood cell samples. Overall study outcomes, separate from this receptor: Linkage disequilibrium might explain the correlated functional status among segregating V segments, but an unknown experimental factor could not be ruled out. A later analysis found that TCR association rates varied across HLA loci, with DRB1 alleles showing the most associated TCRs and HLA-C alleles the fewest. This cohort had only TCR beta chains sequenced, and the lack of alpha or paired-chain data limited which features could be detected. A later analysis found that most CMV-associated TCR beta chains appeared HLA-restricted, with HLA associations seemingly driven largely by CMV exposure. The sequencing pipeline was judged likely to have produced a cluster of highly shared sequence variants as a technical artifact. Presence/absence analyses assumed roughly uniform sequencing depth across donors, an assumption that may not hold. Across donors, most TCR sequences were observed very rarely, whereas some public TCRs were present in many individuals. Strong co-occurrence of HLA alleles, especially DR and DQ, made assigning TCR associations to individual alleles difficult. Several of the top co-occurrence clusters appeared to be linked to parvovirus B19, influenza, CMV and Epstein-Barr virus, according to a later analysis. In an earlier analysis of 587 of the donors, most TCR beta V segments appeared in productive rearrangements about 87% or about 30% of the time, broadly matching IMGT annotations. HLA typing was unavailable for some donors at each locus, so association tests used only the typed subset. According to a later genetic analysis, donors in an Asian-associated ancestry cluster had fewer N-insertions in productive TCRs than the approximately 700-donor mean. Because counts were too low, about 15 rarely observed V segments, including chromosome 9 orphons, were left out of the earlier analysis of roughly 600 of the donors. In both the original and validation cohorts, the classifier was reported to diagnose cytomegalovirus status with high specificity and sensitivity. In a later analysis, HLA-associated TCR beta chains were found to be more clonally expanded and to have lower generation probabilities than equally common non-associated chains. An association between a missense DCLRE1C variant and V-gene and J-gene trimming of TCR beta chains was found in a later genetic analysis and replicated in an independent cohort. In a later analysis, over 15,000 TCR beta sequences were associated with specific HLA alleles at a false discovery rate of 0.05. CMV serostatus was the only immune exposure information available for the cohort. Because the 87-base-pair reads could not distinguish some IMGT-functional V segments, including TRBV6-2 and TRBV6-3, those segments were excluded. The authors suggested that the approach could potentially be generalized to other disease states and immunological phenotypes. A further reported finding was that TCR beta sequences accurately predicted the HLA-A and HLA-B alleles for most subjects in the first cohort. Three of the identified cytomegalovirus-associated TCR beta chains were confirmed in vitro to be specific for cytomegalovirus antigens. The study gave a list of some 150 TCR beta chains associated with cytomegalovirus.

This clone was detected only once. It lacks a known antigen. No qualities accompany the bases; no much larger clone lies one base away. The chain joins TRBV13 to TRBJ2-2; the D segment could be TRBD2, given 5 matching bases. This clonotype originated in a man between 40 and 49 years old in good health and CMV-seropositive. Sequencing input: PBMCs. The CDR3 region has the sequence CASSLGEVRTGELFF. The DNA sequence is TGTGCCAGCAGCTTAGGGGAGGTACGCACCGGGGAGCTGTTTTTT.